This TCR beta chain is drawn from a study of PD-1 blockade in classical Hodgkin lymphoma. This clone has a single count. Time point reported: newly diagnosed, previously untreated cHL patient sample. Assay used: immunoSEQ multiplex PCR; TCRdb lists only in-frame clones, some missing. The sample lists about 33,000 clones; around 94% were seen once. The source material was peripheral blood mononuclear cells (PBMCs). The sequence derives from a human donor with classical Hodgkin lymphoma.

CDR3 DNA sequence: TGTGCCAGCAGCGCCTACAGGGTCGGCGGGGCCAACGTCCTGACTTTC. This codes for CASSAYRVGGANVLTF. This chain connects TRBV9 to TRBJ2-6, with D perhaps TRBD1 (6 bases). The CDR3 is made up of 16 amino acids. Trimming took off 3 bases at V and 4 bases at J, with 14 bases between the two ends. Germline V gene sequence: CDR1 SGDLS, CDR2 YYNGEE.